This TCR beta chain was profiled in a study of control samples from healthy donors and cancer patients. Data came from immunoSEQ multiplex PCR; TCRdb stores just in-frame clones and leaves some out. The sample lists about 140,000 clones, about 89% seen once, with 5.5% to 7.5% in the top ten. The CDR3 is 19 residues long. After removal of 2 bases from V and 2 bases from J, the junction contained 13 bases not matched to a gene. This clonotype was sampled from a man aged 18 to 35 in good health. The sample taken for sequencing was blood. The chain recombines TRBV23-1 with TRBJ1-4, with TRBD1 identical over 8 bases. TRBV23-1 falls under the ORF class, with uncertain function. CDR3 in amino acids: CASSQGTGGVSSTNEKLFF. The DNA for the CDR3 is TGCGCCAGCAGTCAAGGGACAGGAGGGGTATCCAGCACTAATGAAAAACTGTTTTTT.